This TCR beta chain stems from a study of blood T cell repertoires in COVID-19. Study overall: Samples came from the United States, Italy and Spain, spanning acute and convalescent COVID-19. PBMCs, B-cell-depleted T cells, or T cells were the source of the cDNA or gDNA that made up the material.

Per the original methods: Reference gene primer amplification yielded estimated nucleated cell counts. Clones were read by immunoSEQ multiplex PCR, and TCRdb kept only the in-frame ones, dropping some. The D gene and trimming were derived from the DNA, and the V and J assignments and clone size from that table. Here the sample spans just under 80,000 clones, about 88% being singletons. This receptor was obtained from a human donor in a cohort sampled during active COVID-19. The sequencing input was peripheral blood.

CDR3 nucleotide sequence: TGCGCCAGCAGCTCCTCTTACGAGCAGTACTTC. Translated: CASSSSYEQYF. The chain uses TRBV4-1 and TRBJ2-7; D is unclear. Trimming cost V 5 bases and J 4 bases, with 6 bases left between them. Germline V lookup: CDR1 MGHRA, CDR2 YSYEKL. The CDR3 spans 11 residues.